Listed below are T cell receptor beta chains from one sample, sequenced in a study of graft-versus-host responses after intestinal transplantation. Only in-frame clones appear in the TCRdb table, and some are missing; sequencing was by immunoSEQ multiplex PCR. This sample yields under 150,000 clones, of which around 93% are seen a single time; 0.095% to 0.15% belongs to the top ten. These receptors are not linked to any known antigen. The source material was unstimulated CD4+ T cells sorted from spleen or lymph node cells, sampled before intestinal transplant. The receptors come from a human donor who received an intestinal transplant. Each CDR3 is given with its conserved first and last residue. A D gene is named only where the DNA matches it firmly. Clone size is stated in some rows and not others, as once, few, many or a class when expanded.

j_call v_call d_call clone_size cdr3_aa cdr3_nt
TRBJ2-5 TRBV9 TRBD2 - CASSFSGVGETQYF TGTGCCAGCAGCTTTAGCGGGGTCGGGGAGACCCAGTACTTC
TRBJ2-3 TRBV19 TRBD2 - CASTSGKLSTSTDTQYF TGTGCCAGCACTAGCGGGAAACTCTCTACTAGCACAGATACGCAGTATTTT
TRBJ1-5 TRBV7-9 - once CASSSDGYSNQPQHF TGTGCCAGCAGCTCGGACGGATATAGCAATCAGCCCCAGCATTTT
TRBJ1-5 TRBV28 TRBD1 - CASSLGQDNQPQHF TGTGCCAGCAGTTTAGGACAGGACAATCAGCCCCAGCATTTT
TRBJ1-2 TRBV6-5 - - CASSYEAGAGGGYTF TGTGCCAGCAGTTACGAAGCGGGGGCAGGAGGTGGCTACACCTTC
TRBJ2-5 TRBV2 - - CASSSSRSQETQYF TGTGCCAGCAGTAGTTCCCGCTCCCAAGAGACCCAGTACTTC
TRBJ1-2 TRBV11-2 - - CASSLDPRTNYGYTF TGTGCCAGCAGCTTAGACCCCCGGACGAACTATGGCTACACCTTC
TRBJ1-4 TRBV28 TRBD1 - CASSRDRGRVEKLFF TGTGCCAGCAGCCGGGACAGGGGGCGGGTCGAAAAACTGTTTTTT
TRBJ1-4 TRBV5-1 TRBD1 - CASSLSSAGGEKLFF TGCGCCAGCAGCTTGTCCTCCGCAGGGGGGGAGAAACTGTTTTTT
TRBJ2-1 TRBV13 - - CASSSRYGSGEQFF TGTGCCAGCAGCTCCCGTTACGGGTCGGGTGAGCAGTTCTTC
TRBJ2-1 TRBV2 TRBD1 - CASTTGAYNEQFF TGTGCCAGCACCACAGGGGCCTACAATGAGCAGTTCTTC
TRBJ1-3 TRBV13 TRBD1 - CASSLQGARGNTIYF TGTGCCAGCAGCTTACAGGGGGCACGAGGAAACACCATATATTTT
TRBJ1-3 TRBV15 - - CATSSSGYGGNTIYF TGTGCCACCAGCAGCTCAGGGTACGGCGGAAACACCATATATTTT
TRBJ2-1 TRBV10-1 TRBD2 - CASSDGTSGRARYNEQFF TGCGCCAGCAGTGATGGGACTAGCGGGAGGGCCAGATACAATGAGCAGTTCTTC
TRBJ1-5 TRBV25-1 TRBD1 - CASSDPGTGHSNQPQHF TGTGCCAGCAGTGACCCTGGGACAGGCCATAGCAATCAGCCCCAGCATTTT
TRBJ1-3 TRBV25-1 - - CASSEPGSAGNTIYF TGTGCCAGCAGTGAACCGGGGAGCGCTGGAAACACCATATATTTT
TRBJ2-1 TRBV5-1 - - CASSPGTFYNEQFF TGCGCCAGCAGCCCCGGGACGTTCTACAATGAGCAGTTCTTC